Listed here are 13 T cell receptor beta chains from one sample, sequenced in a study of OX40 agonist ivuxolimab in advanced cancers. Libraries came from the immunoSEQ multiplex PCR assay. The table comes from immuneACCESS by way of TCRdb, which keeps in-frame sequences with V and J called. Part of the clones is missing from these tables; in studies checked, under half for an unresolved V gene and the rest for unknown reasons. For this sample the table gives over 50,000 clones, of which around 82% were detected only once. The leading ten clones occupy about 4.5% of the sample. Sequences were derived from CD4+ or CD8+ T cells sorted from blood, sampled in a trial of the OX40 agonist ivuxolimab. All receptors come from an adult with an advanced solid tumor such as melanoma, head and neck, liver or kidney cancer.

The chain recombines TRBV6-4 with TRBJ1-4; D gene ambiguous. The V gene lost 6 bases and the J gene lost 8 bases, with 16 bases spanning the gap. This CDR3 has 14 residues. Per the germline V gene, CDR1 is MRHNA and CDR2 is SNTAGT. This CDR3 reads CASRGIGIGEKLFF. The CDR3 DNA reads as TGTGCCAGCAGGGGGATTGGGATTGGGGAAAAACTGTTTTTT.

The chain has TRBV5-1 and TRBJ2-1; TRBD1 matches at 7 bases. V shed 0 bases, J shed 6 bases, and the junction held 6 bases outside the gene matches. CDR3 length: 15 residues. The germline CDR1 and CDR2 sequences are SGHRS and YFSETQ. CDR3 sequence: CASSLADRQGNEQFF. Here the CDR3 DNA reads TGCGCCAGCAGCTTGGCGGACAGACAGGGCAATGAGCAGTTCTTC.

This clone was observed a single time. An end of the junction differs from the germline gene, which may be a read error. The chain recombines TRBV28 with TRBJ1-2; D unclear. The CDR3 is 8 amino acids. CDR1 is MDHEN, CDR2 SYDVKM, per germline. Written as DNA, the CDR3 is TGTGCCAGCAGCCCGTTCGACTTC. Protein product: CASSPFDF.

The CDR3 coding sequence is TGTGCCAGCAGCCTAAGTCCGGCGAAAGGATTAGCCAAAAACATTCAGTACTTC. It encodes CASSLSPAKGLAKNIQYF. This rearrangement joins TRBV7-3 to TRBJ2-4, with unresolved D. The CDR3 loop spans 18 amino acids. Germline V CDR1 and CDR2: SGHTA, FQGTGA. V lost 5 bases and J lost 0, with 20 bases in between.

This clone was seen a single time. The chain is built from TRBV7-4 and TRBJ2-7; D remains ambiguous. V gave up 5 bases and J gave up 3 bases, with 17 bases separating them. The length of the CDR3 is 15 residues. Germline CDR1 SGHVT, CDR2 SQSDAQ. The CDR3 here is CASSPGESRSYEQYF. The CDR3 coding sequence is TGTGCCAGCAGCCCAGGTGAGAGCAGAAGCTACGAGCAGTACTTC.

This chain uses TRBV29-1 with TRBJ2-7; 7 nucleotides match TRBD1. V gave up 5 bases and J gave up 1 base; unmatched junction bases: 2. The germline V gene has CDR1 SQVTM and CDR2 ANQGSEA. The CDR3 has 12 amino acids. The CDR3 DNA is TGCAGCGTTACAGGGGTTTCCTACGAGCAGTACTTC. It encodes CSVTGVSYEQYF.

The chain joins TRBV7-6 to TRBJ1-1; D uncertain. This CDR3 comprises 15 residues. Germline CDR1 is SGHVS and CDR2 is FNYEAQ. Trimming stripped 1 base from V and 2 bases from J, with 11 bases between. CDR3 coding DNA: TGTGCCAGCAGCTTAGTCTCATGGGGTAACACTGAAGCTTTCTTT. Protein: CASSLVSWGNTEAFF.

The chain combines TRBV11-2 with TRBJ2-7, with D uncertain. CDR3 size: 13 residues. The V end lost 7 bases, the J end lost 1 base, and 11 bases lay between the germline ends. Germline lookup yields CDR1 SGHAT and CDR2 FQNNGV. The CDR3 DNA sequence: TGTGCCAGCACCCTCGTAAGGTCCTACGAGCAGTACTTC. Encoded protein: CASTLVRSYEQYF. Using reference TRBV11-2 and TRBJ2-7 for the parts outside the CDR3, the full variable domain is EAGVAQSPRYKIIEKRQSVAFWCNPISGHATLYWYQQILGQGPKLLIQFQNNGVVDDSQLPKDRFSAERLKGVDSTLKIQPAKLEDSAVYLCASTLVRSYEQYFGPGTRLTVT.

V is TRBV10-1 and J is TRBJ2-4; 8 bases are a match to TRBD1. V lost 6 bases, J lost 0 bases, and 13 bases stayed unmatched. Germline assignment: CDR1 WNHNN and CDR2 SYGVQD (reference sequence). The CDR3 totals 18 residues. CDR3 amino acids: CASRIGTGTGLAKNIQYF. The CDR3 DNA follows: TGCGCCAGCAGGATAGGGACAGGCACAGGATTAGCCAAAAACATTCAGTACTTC.

The CDR3 DNA reads TGTGCCAGCAGCTTAGACAGGCCTAAAGACGAGCAGTACTTC. This encodes CASSLDRPKDEQYF. The V and J genes are TRBV7-8 and TRBJ2-7, with a weak D call TRBD1 (5 bases). The germline V gene encodes CDR1 SGHVS and CDR2 FQNEAQ. V shed 1 base and J shed 5 bases, with 12 bases lying between them. The CDR3 is 14 amino acids.

The chain couples TRBV30 to TRBJ2-3; D remains ambiguous. Germline values: CDR1 GTSNPN, CDR2 SVGIG (reference sequence). The CDR3 contains 14 residues. Trimming shortened V by 2 bases and J by 0 bases, and 9 bases separated the two germline ends. Here the CDR3 DNA reads TGTGCCTGGAGTCCGGCGCCTAGCACAGATACGCAGTATTTT. Its protein product is CAWSPAPSTDTQYF.

The rearrangement links TRBV10-2 to TRBJ1-1; no definite D call. Trimming removed 3 bases at V and 6 bases at J, with 14 bases between. There are 14 residues in the CDR3. Germline V gene lookup returns CDR1 WSHSY and CDR2 SAAADI. CDR3: CASSEFQRNSEAFF. CDR3 sequence (DNA): TGCGCCAGCAGTGAATTTCAGAGAAATTCTGAAGCTTTCTTT.

The chain uses TRBV28 and TRBJ1-1; the D is unclear. The CDR3 spans 11 residues. The germline V gene has CDR1 MDHEN and CDR2 SYDVKM. V lost 4 bases and J 11 bases, leaving 11 bases between the germline ends. CDR3 region: CASSSVVGAFF. CDR3 in DNA: TGTGCCAGCAGTTCAGTTGTGGGGGCTTTCTTT.